The 28 T cell receptor beta chains given below trace back to one sample, sequenced in a study of OX40 agonist ivuxolimab in advanced cancers. Libraries were prepared by immunoSEQ multiplex PCR; TCRdb keeps only in-frame clonotypes and omits some of them. The sample consists of about 77,000 clones, roughly 91% of them appearing once. The sample consisted of CD4+ or CD8+ T cells sorted from blood, taken in a trial of the OX40 agonist ivuxolimab. The receptors stem from an adult with an advanced solid tumor such as melanoma, head and neck, liver or kidney cancer.

The V gene is TRBV14, the J gene TRBJ2-3; TRBD2 agrees at 9 bases. Germline V gene data show CDR1 as SGHDN and CDR2 as FVKESK. The V gene end was trimmed by 4 bases and the J gene end by 1 base; junction bases not matched to a gene: 3. The CDR3 is made up of 15 amino acids. The CDR3 reads CASSPGLAGTDTQYF. In nucleotides, the CDR3 is TGTGCCAGCAGCCCGGGACTAGCTGGCACAGATACGCAGTATTTT.

The rearrangement links TRBV21-1 to TRBJ1-3. TRBV21-1 is classified as a pseudogene. The CDR3 sequence is 12 residues long. The CDR3 DNA follows: TGTGCCAGCAGCAAGGGTGGAAACACCATATATTTT. Its translation is CASSKGGNTIYF.

The count of this clone is one. The J gene is TRBJ2-1, the V gene TRBV7-8; no clear D. This CDR3 contains 15 residues. V lost 5 bases and J 0 bases, leaving 11 bases between the germline ends. The germline CDR1 and CDR2 sequences are SGHVS and FQNEAQ. The CDR3 DNA sequence: TGTGCCAGCAGCCTTTCTTCGAGCTCCTACAATGAGCAGTTCTTC. Its protein product is CASSLSSSSYNEQFF. Together with reference TRBV7-8 and TRBJ2-1, the CDR3 gives the full variable domain: GAGVSQSPRYKVAKRGQDVALRCDPISGHVSLFWYQQALGQGPEFLTYFQNEAQLDKSGLPSDRFFAERPEGSVSTLKIQRTQQEDSAVYLCASSLSSSSYNEQFFGPGTRLTVL.

The V and J genes are TRBV5-1 and TRBJ1-2, with TRBD1 matching over 8 bases. Germline-derived CDR1 and CDR2 are SGHRS and YFSETQ. The CDR3 has 13 residues. V lost 4 bases to trimming and J lost 6 bases; unmatched junction nucleotides: 5. The CDR3 region has the DNA TGCGCCAGCAGCCGATCGACAGGGGATGGCTACACCTTC. Translating gives CASSRSTGDGYTF.

V and J are TRBV2 and TRBJ2-3, with a tentative D call TRBD1 (5 bases). V lost 3 bases and J 4 bases, leaving 8 bases between the germline ends. The CDR3 totals 13 residues. Germline V gene lookup returns CDR1 SNHLY and CDR2 FYNNEI. CDR3 in DNA: TGTGCCAGCAGTGATGGGGCCGCAGATACGCAGTATTTT. Translation gives CASSDGAADTQYF.

This clone came up a few times. J is TRBJ1-1 and V is TRBV4-1, with 10 bases matching TRBD1. Germline assignment: CDR1 MGHRA and CDR2 YSYEKL. With 2 bases clipped from V and 4 bases from J, the junction kept 7 bases outside the gene matches. This CDR3 is built from 16 residues. CDR3 residues: CASSQSGQGLVTEAFF. CDR3 DNA: TGCGCCAGCAGCCAATCGGGACAGGGGTTGGTCACTGAAGCTTTCTTT.

The chain joins TRBV5-6 to TRBJ2-3; TRBD1 agrees at 9 bases. CDR3 length: 16 amino acids. The germline V gene encodes CDR1 SGHDT and CDR2 YYEEEE. With V trimmed by 5 bases and J by 3 bases, 10 bases remained unmatched. The CDR3 sequence: CASREPGTGKTDTQYF. DNA for the CDR3: TGTGCCAGCAGAGAACCCGGGACAGGGAAGACAGATACGCAGTATTTT.

This clone came up once. The chain employs TRBV11-2 and TRBJ1-6; D is uncertain. Between the trimmed V and J ends, which lost 1 base and 5 bases, there was a span of 3 bases. Germline CDR1 SGHAT, CDR2 FQNNGV. There are 13 residues in the CDR3. CDR3: CASSLANNSPLHF. The CDR3 nucleotides are TGTGCCAGCAGCTTAGCAAATAATTCACCCCTCCACTTT.

The CDR3 here is CASSEGAGAAYGYTF. As DNA, the CDR3 is TGTGCCAGCAGTGAAGGGGCAGGGGCGGCCTATGGCTACACCTTC. The chain employs TRBV6-1 and TRBJ1-2, with TRBD1 as a possible D gene (6 bases). The germline CDR1 and CDR2 sequences are MNHNS and SASEGT. V was trimmed by 1 base and J by 4 bases, leaving 13 bases between them. This CDR3 contains 15 residues.

The chain combines TRBV6-4 with TRBJ1-2; D perhaps matches TRBD1 (5 bases). The CDR3 spans 15 residues. Trimming removed 2 bases from V and 2 bases from J, with 12 bases in between. The V gene's germline CDR1 is MRHNA and CDR2 SNTAGT. CDR3 sequence reads: CASSDPSRANYGYTF. In nucleotides, the CDR3 is TGTGCCAGCAGTGACCCCAGCAGGGCCAACTATGGCTACACCTTC.

This chain links TRBV7-2 with TRBJ1-4, with D possibly being TRBD1 (6 bases). In germline, CDR1 is SGHTA, CDR2 FQGNSA. CDR3 length equals 15 residues. V gave up 5 bases and J gave up 3 bases, with 13 bases separating them. The CDR3 coding sequence is TGTGCCAGCAGCAAGACAGGTTACGCTAATGAAAAACTGTTTTTT. Amino acid sequence: CASSKTGYANEKLFF.

This chain uses TRBV28 with TRBJ2-5; D may be TRBD2 (7 bases). Germline-derived CDR1 and CDR2 are MDHEN and SYDVKM. V lost 3 bases, J lost 2 bases, and 19 bases lay in between. The CDR3 is made up of 17 amino acids. The CDR3 loop reads CASSFPRGRGKQETQYF. The CDR3, as DNA: TGTGCCAGCAGTTTCCCAAGGGGGAGGGGAAAGCAAGAGACCCAGTACTTC. The complete variable domain, with remaining parts taken from reference TRBV28 and TRBJ2-5, reads DVKVTQSSRYLVKRTGEKVFLECVQDMDHENMFWYRQDPGLGLRLIYFSYDVKMKEKGDIPEGYSVSREKKERFSLILESASTNQTSMYLCASSFPRGRGKQETQYFGPGTRLLVL.

J is TRBJ1-4 and V is TRBV20-1, with TRBD1 as a possible D gene (6 bases). The CDR3 has 11 residues. Germline V gene sequence: CDR1 DFQATT, CDR2 SNEGSKA (reference sequence). The CDR3: CRGGGNEKLFF. CDR3 nucleotide sequence: TGCAGAGGTGGGGGCAATGAAAAACTGTTTTTT.

This chain uses TRBV6-6 with TRBJ1-1; TRBD1 might be the D (5 bases). Germline V gives CDR1 MNHNY, CDR2 SVGAGI (reference sequence). This CDR3 spans 14 amino acids. V dropped 5 bases and J dropped 2 bases, with 12 bases sitting between them. DNA for the CDR3: TGTGCCAGCAGTCCCCCGGGGGGAAACACTGAAGCTTTCTTT. It is translated as CASSPPGGNTEAFF.

V usage is TRBV6-1 and J usage is TRBJ1-1; D uncertain. The V gene's germline CDR1 is MNHNS and CDR2 SASEGT. V dropped 3 bases and J dropped 2 bases, with 10 bases sitting between them. CDR3 length: 14 amino acids. CDR3 DNA: TGTGCCAGCAGTGAGGGCAGCACAAACACTGAAGCTTTCTTT. It is translated as CASSEGSTNTEAFF.

The chain couples TRBV18 to TRBJ2-5; D is unclear. The CDR3 has 16 amino acids. Looked up from germline, CDR1 is KGHSH and CDR2 is LQKENI. Trimming took off 0 bases at V and 3 bases at J, with 14 bases between the two ends. The CDR3 nucleotides are TGTGCCAGCTCACCACCGCCAAAAAAGGCCAAAGAGACCCAGTACTTC. Residues: CASSPPPKKAKETQYF. Variable domain in full (rest from reference TRBV18 and TRBJ2-5): NAGVMQNPRHLVRRRGQEARLRCSPMKGHSHVYWYRQLPEEGLKFMVYLQKENIIDESGMPKERFSAEFPKEGPSILRIQQVVRGDSAAYFCASSPPPKKAKETQYFGPGTRLLVL.

The chain couples TRBV10-3 to TRBJ2-1, with 13 bases lining up with TRBD2. Germline CDR1 ENHRY, CDR2 SYGVKD. Trimming at V came to 7 bases and at J to 4 bases, leaving 7 bases not matched to a gene. This CDR3 has 16 amino acids. The CDR3 sequence: CAINTGLAGPYNEQFF. The CDR3 DNA sequence: TGTGCCATCAACACGGGACTAGCGGGGCCTTACAATGAGCAGTTCTTC.

The chain has TRBV5-4 and TRBJ1-2; 7 positions agree with TRBD1. Germline CDR1 SGHNT, CDR2 YYREEE (reference sequence). The CDR3 consists of 14 residues. The junction had 8 bases not matched to a gene; V was cut back by 4 bases and J by 5 bases. CDR3 region: CASSIGQEEYGYTF. As DNA, the CDR3 is TGTGCCAGCAGCATCGGACAGGAGGAGTATGGCTACACCTTC.

The chain uses TRBV19 and TRBJ1-3; D is undetermined. Per the germline V gene, CDR1 is LNHDA and CDR2 is SQIVND (reference sequence). The CDR3 runs 11 residues. The germline V and J ends were trimmed by 7 bases and 0 bases, with 1 base remaining between them. CDR3 sequence (DNA): TGTGCCAGTAACTCTGGAAACACCATATATTTT. It encodes CASNSGNTIYF.

The V and J genes are TRBV11-3 and TRBJ1-2; 8 positions match TRBD1. CDR1 and CDR2 from the germline V gene are SGHNT and YENEEA. The CDR3 covers 13 residues. After removal of 5 bases from V and 8 bases from J, the junction contained 7 bases not matched to a gene. Written as DNA, the CDR3 is TGTGCCAGCAGCCGTGGACAGGGCGGCGGCTACACCTTC. The encoded protein is CASSRGQGGGYTF. Full variable domain (outside the CDR3, taken from reference TRBV11-3 and TRBJ1-2): EAGVVQSPRYKIIEKKQPVAFWCNPISGHNTLYWYLQNLGQGPELLIRYENEEAVDDSQLPKDRFSAERLKGVDSTLKIQPAELGDSAVYLCASSRGQGGGYTFGSGTRLTVV.

This chain uses TRBV28 with TRBJ2-3; D gene ambiguous. The CDR3 spans 15 residues. V lost 5 bases and J lost 1, with 13 bases in between. The germline gives CDR1 MDHEN, CDR2 SYDVKM. In DNA, the CDR3 is TGTGCCAGCAGTCCCCATCTAACGGGCACAGATACGCAGTATTTT. It encodes CASSPHLTGTDTQYF.

The chain uses TRBV5-8 and TRBJ2-1; the match to TRBD2 covers 7 bases. The CDR3 is made up of 16 amino acids. V lost 4 bases to trimming and J lost 4 bases; unmatched junction nucleotides: 11. CDR1 and CDR2 (germline): SGHTS, YDEGEE. CDR3 DNA sequence: TGTGCCAGCAGCACCGGACTAGATTATGGGTACAATGAGCAGTTCTTC. Protein: CASSTGLDYGYNEQFF.

The rearrangement joins TRBV11-2 to TRBJ2-2; 10 bases are shared with TRBD1. Germline assignment: CDR1 SGHAT and CDR2 FQNNGV. With V trimmed by 1 base and J by 5 bases, 4 bases remained unmatched. CDR3 length equals 16 residues. The CDR3 region is CASSLGQGARTGELFF. The CDR3 DNA reads TGTGCCAGCAGCTTAGGACAGGGGGCGCGGACCGGGGAGCTGTTTTTT.

This clone was seen more than once but under ten times. Other DNA sequences in this specimen translate into the identical CDR3. This chain connects TRBV10-3 to TRBJ2-3, with D perhaps matching TRBD2 (5 bases). Germline CDR1 reads ENHRY; CDR2 reads SYGVKD. The CDR3 has 14 amino acids. V dropped 4 bases and J dropped 2 bases, with 10 bases sitting between them. The CDR3 DNA reads as TGTGCCATCAGTGGCAGCGGAACCACAGATACGCAGTATTTT. As protein: CAISGSGTTDTQYF.

Turning to this clone: A read error is likely, as this CDR3 ends without the conserved phenylalanine or tryptophan. The DNA is omitted, as the CDR3 cannot be located on it reliably, and the CDR3 follows TCRdb's listing. The chain has TRBV6-1 and TRBJ2-3; the DNA was not compared with TRBD2, the D call given in the table. Germline CDR1 and CDR2: MNHNS and SASEGT. The CDR3 length is 10 residues, termini included. The CDR3: CASRHGDFTI.

This chain joins TRBV5-1 and TRBJ1-1, with 10 bases identical to TRBD1. CDR1 and CDR2 (germline): SGHRS, YFSETQ. The length of the CDR3 is 17 residues. With 4 bases clipped from V and 4 bases from J, the junction kept 13 bases outside the gene matches. CDR3 DNA: TGCGCCAGCAGCGTACGGGGACAGGGGATGCTTTTCACTGAAGCTTTCTTT. Translating gives CASSVRGQGMLFTEAFF.

CDR3 DNA: TGTGCCAGCAGCGTCCCGACTAGCGGGACTGGAGCGGCGCAGTATTTT. Amino acid sequence: CASSVPTSGTGAAQYF. The chain is built from TRBV28 and TRBJ2-3, with TRBD2 matching over 11 bases. Germline V lookup: CDR1 MDHEN, CDR2 SYDVKM. CDR3 length: 16 amino acids. J was trimmed by 10 bases and V by 6 bases; bases with no gene match: 15. Full variable domain (rest looked up from reference TRBV28 and TRBJ2-3): DVKVTQSSRYLVKRTGEKVFLECVQDMDHENMFWYRQDPGLGLRLIYFSYDVKMKEKGDIPEGYSVSREKKERFSLILESASTNQTSMYLCASSVPTSGTGAAQYFGPGTRLTVL.

J is TRBJ2-7 and V is TRBV20-1; weak D call: TRBD2 (7 bases). This CDR3 spans 11 amino acids. Trimming pared 5 bases from V and 7 bases from J, leaving 12 bases between. Germline V gives CDR1 DFQATT, CDR2 SNEGSKA (reference sequence). The CDR3 protein is CSARGAWEQYF. The CDR3 region has the DNA TGCAGTGCTCGGGGGGCGTGGGAGCAGTACTTC.